These T cell receptor beta chains were read from a single sample in a study of shared clonotypes between healthy human individuals. Measured with immunoSEQ multiplex PCR; TCRdb has only the in-frame clones, and not every one. The sample comprises approximately 980,000 clones, 70% to 85% of which are singletons, and around 1.4% rests with the top ten. The specimen was memory CD4+ T cells sorted from blood. Receptor source: a man between 18 and 29 years old in good health. Both conserved end residues are part of each CDR3.

J gene	V gene	CDR3 protein
TRBJ2-7	TRBV7-8	CASSLDRDRAAYEQYF
TRBJ1-6	TRBV5-4	CASSLAGGNSPLHF
TRBJ2-2	TRBV6-1	CASSEVPGLAGVAGELFF
TRBJ1-5	TRBV19	CASSIQVRQPQHF
TRBJ1-5	TRBV28	CASSGNPSAVRGGNQPQHF
TRBJ2-7	TRBV6-6	CASSYGTVSSYEQYF
TRBJ1-1	TRBV4-3	CASSQAMTGTNEAFF
TRBJ2-6	TRBV7-8	CASSLDPWETGRLSPGANVLTF
TRBJ1-1	TRBV5-1	CASSLNRVTEAFF
TRBJ1-2	TRBV10-3	CAISEGQGNYGYTF
TRBJ2-5	TRBV5-1	CASSLRGESQETQYF
TRBJ2-2	TRBV29-1	CSVLGQGRREAGELFF